The 9 T cell receptor beta chains listed next were all sequenced from one sample in a study of T cell responses to AZD1222 COVID-19 vaccine. Some clones are missing from TCRdb's copy, which holds only in-frame ones; the method was immunoSEQ multiplex PCR. This sample has around 70,000 clones, with 79% found just once. Source: peripheral blood, taken on day 0 of MenACWY control vaccination. The receptor set was obtained from an adult in good health.

This clone was seen a few times. The chain employs TRBV7-2 and TRBJ1-2, with a tentative D call TRBD1 (5 bases). The V gene's germline CDR1 is SGHTA and CDR2 FQGNSA. This CDR3 spans 13 amino acids. V gave up 4 bases and J gave up 10 bases, with 16 bases separating them. DNA for the CDR3: TGTGCCAGCAGCTCTATTAGTGACAGCCCCTACACCTTC. Amino acid sequence: CASSSISDSPYTF.

For the CDR3, the DNA is TGTGCCAGCAGCTTGGCCGGGCAGACCGTGCAGCCCCAGCATTTT. Protein product: CASSLAGQTVQPQHF. The chain joins TRBV5-8 to TRBJ1-5; D call uncertain. V lost 0 bases and J 7 bases, leaving 14 bases between the germline ends. Germline V gene lookup returns CDR1 SGHTS and CDR2 YDEGEE. The CDR3 is 15 amino acids.

The chain recombines TRBV9 with TRBJ1-1, with D tentatively TRBD1 (5 bases). Germline CDR1 is SGDLS and CDR2 is YYNGEE. Between the trimmed V and J ends, which lost 2 bases and 8 bases, there was a span of 13 bases. CDR3 size: 13 residues. The CDR3 spells CASSVHRDGEAFF. As DNA, the CDR3 is TGTGCCAGCAGCGTCCACCGGGACGGGGAAGCTTTCTTT.

The rearrangement uses TRBV6-5 and TRBJ2-5, with 10 bases identical to TRBD2. This CDR3 spans 16 amino acids. V gave up 2 bases and J gave up 3 bases; unmatched junction bases: 6. CDR1 is MNHEY and CDR2 is SVGAGI in the germline V gene. The CDR3 protein is CASSYRPGTSEETQYF. The CDR3 DNA reads TGTGCCAGCAGTTACCGGCCCGGGACTAGCGAAGAGACCCAGTACTTC.

The chain couples TRBV19 to TRBJ2-7; D gene ambiguous. The ends were cut back, 3 bases at V and 2 bases at J, with 14 bases in the middle. This CDR3 has 15 residues. CDR1 is LNHDA, CDR2 SQIVND, per germline (reference sequence). CDR3 bases: TGTGCCAGTAGTATCTCGGGTGGCAATGCCTACGAGCAGTACTTC. Amino acid sequence: CASSISGGNAYEQYF.

The gene calls are TRBV6-2 or TRBV6-3 and TRBJ2-3; 10 bases are a match to TRBD2. Germline CDR1 and CDR2: MNHEY and SVGEGT. The CDR3 length is 16 residues. V lost 4 bases to trimming and J lost 4 bases; unmatched junction nucleotides: 8. The CDR3: CASSSHTSGTADTQYF. CDR3 nucleotides: TGTGCCAGCAGTTCCCATACTAGCGGGACGGCAGATACGCAGTATTTT.

The chain joins TRBV9 to TRBJ2-1; D uncertain. This CDR3 has 13 residues. Trimming pared 0 bases from V and 8 bases from J, leaving 9 bases between. The V gene's germline CDR1 is SGDLS and CDR2 YYNGEE. The CDR3 nucleotides are TGTGCCAGCAGCGTAGAAGGATGGGATGAGCAGTTCTTC. Residues: CASSVEGWDEQFF.

V usage is TRBV19 and J usage is TRBJ2-5, with D perhaps TRBD1 (6 bases). With 6 bases removed from V and 5 bases from J, the gap between germline ends came to 19 bases. Germline V lookup: CDR1 LNHDA, CDR2 SQIVND (reference sequence). This CDR3 comprises 15 residues. The CDR3 nucleotides are TGTGCCAGTAGACCCGAAGGTGGGGGCCGGGAGACCCAGTACTTC. Translated, it gives CASRPEGGGRETQYF.

This clone was found a few times. The chain employs TRBV11-2 and TRBJ2-7; perhaps TRBD1 as D (7 bases). The germline CDR1 and CDR2 sequences are SGHAT and FQNNGV. V lost 5 bases and J lost 3, with 17 bases in between. The CDR3 length is 15 residues. The CDR3 DNA sequence: TGTGCCAGCAGCCCACGACAGGGAGGTGGCTACGAGCAGTACTTC. Its translation is CASSPRQGGGYEQYF.